The clone carrying this T cell receptor (beta chain) showed up just a few times. Its antigen is as yet unknown. Unique molecular identifiers were present in the TCR beta cDNA libraries. Yield was roughly 0.5 million cDNA molecules from 1 to 10 million T cells. One entry per CDR3 protein, called by TCRdb with MiXCR from the PCR reads. This sample has fewer than 700,000 distinct CDR3 sequences; roughly 46% occur once, and the top ten carry roughly 1.7%. V lost 4 bases, J lost 3 bases, and 7 bases lay in between. Germline V gene sequence: CDR1 ENHRY, CDR2 SYGVKD. The length of the CDR3 is 14 residues. The data stem from a study of post-analysis software for immune sequencing data. Study-wide context: Included among the disease courses, which were recorded for the cohort, were relapsing-remitting, secondary progressive and progressive-relapsing multiple sclerosis.

The study's findings and limits: Samples sharing a preparation batch grouped tightly together when assessed by F measure. Compared with controls, patients showed significantly lower normalized Chao1 diversity. Patients used several TRBV segments, including TRBV5-6, TRBV5-1 and TRBV20-1, more often than controls.

Sequencing was performed on blood. The gene calls are TRBV10-3 and TRBJ2-6, with a weak D call TRBD2 (6 bases). The TCR was taken from a girl under 18 with multiple sclerosis. This CDR3 is CAISGTNGANVLTF. CDR3 nucleotide sequence: TGTGCCATCAGTGGGACTAATGGGGCCAACGTCCTGACTTTC.